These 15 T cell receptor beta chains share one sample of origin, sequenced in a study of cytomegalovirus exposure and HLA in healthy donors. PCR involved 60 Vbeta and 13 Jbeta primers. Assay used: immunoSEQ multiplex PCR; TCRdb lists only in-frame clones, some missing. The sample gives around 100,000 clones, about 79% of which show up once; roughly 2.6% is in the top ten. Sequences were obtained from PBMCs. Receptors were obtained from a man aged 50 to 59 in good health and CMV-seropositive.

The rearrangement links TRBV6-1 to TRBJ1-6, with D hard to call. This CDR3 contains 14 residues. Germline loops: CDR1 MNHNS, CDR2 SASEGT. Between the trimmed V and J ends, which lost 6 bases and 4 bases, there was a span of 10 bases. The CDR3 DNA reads TGTGCCAGCAGCCTACCGACTTATAATTCACCCCTCCACTTT. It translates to CASSLPTYNSPLHF.

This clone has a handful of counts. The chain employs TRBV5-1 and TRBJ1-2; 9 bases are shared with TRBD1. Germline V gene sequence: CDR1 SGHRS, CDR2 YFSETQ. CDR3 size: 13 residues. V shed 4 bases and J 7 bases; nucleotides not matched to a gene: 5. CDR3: CASSPGQGVGYTF. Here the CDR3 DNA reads TGCGCCAGCAGCCCGGGACAGGGAGTTGGCTACACCTTC.

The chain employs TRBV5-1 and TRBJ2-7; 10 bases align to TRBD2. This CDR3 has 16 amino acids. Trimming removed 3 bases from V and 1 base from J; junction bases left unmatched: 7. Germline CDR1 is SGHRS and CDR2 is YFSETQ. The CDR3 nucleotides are TGCGCCAGCAGCTCTTCTTCTAGCGGGAGTTCCTACGAGCAGTACTTC. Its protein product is CASSSSSSGSSYEQYF.

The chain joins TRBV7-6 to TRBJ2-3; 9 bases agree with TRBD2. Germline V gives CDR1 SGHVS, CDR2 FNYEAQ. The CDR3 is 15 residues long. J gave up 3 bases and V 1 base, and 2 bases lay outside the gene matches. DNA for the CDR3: TGTGCCAGCAGCTTAGAGCGGGAGGAAACAGATACGCAGTATTTT. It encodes CASSLEREETDTQYF.

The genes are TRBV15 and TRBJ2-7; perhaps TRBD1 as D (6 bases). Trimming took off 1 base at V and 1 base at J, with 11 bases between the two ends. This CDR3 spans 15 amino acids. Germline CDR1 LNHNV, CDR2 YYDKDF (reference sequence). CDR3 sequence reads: CATSRAPTGSYEQYF. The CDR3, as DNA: TGTGCCACCAGCAGAGCCCCGACAGGATCCTACGAGCAGTACTTC.

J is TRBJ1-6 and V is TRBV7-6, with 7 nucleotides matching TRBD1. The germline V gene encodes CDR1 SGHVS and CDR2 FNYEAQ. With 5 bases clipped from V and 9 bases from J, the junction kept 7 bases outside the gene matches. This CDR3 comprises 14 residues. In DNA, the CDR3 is TGTGCCAGCAGCCCGACAGGGTTGGGTTCACCCCTCCACTTT. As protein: CASSPTGLGSPLHF.

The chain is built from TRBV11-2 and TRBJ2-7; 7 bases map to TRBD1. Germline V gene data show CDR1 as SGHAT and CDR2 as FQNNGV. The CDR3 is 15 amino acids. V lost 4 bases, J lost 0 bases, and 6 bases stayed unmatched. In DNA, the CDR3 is TGTGCCAGCAGCTCCTTACGGACAGGCTCCTACGAGCAGTACTTC. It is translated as CASSSLRTGSYEQYF.

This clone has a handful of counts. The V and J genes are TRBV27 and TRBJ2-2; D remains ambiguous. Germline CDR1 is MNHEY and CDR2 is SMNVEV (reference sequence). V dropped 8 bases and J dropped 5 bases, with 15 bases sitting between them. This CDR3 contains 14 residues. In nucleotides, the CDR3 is TGTGCCAGCGTCCCTCATCCCGGTACCGGGGAGCTGTTTTTT. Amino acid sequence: CASVPHPGTGELFF.

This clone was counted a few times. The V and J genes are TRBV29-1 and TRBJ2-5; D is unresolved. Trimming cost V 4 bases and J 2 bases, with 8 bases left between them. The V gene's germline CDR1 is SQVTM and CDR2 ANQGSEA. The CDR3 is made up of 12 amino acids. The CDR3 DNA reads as TGCAGCGTTGTGCTGGCACAAGAGACCCAGTACTTC. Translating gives CSVVLAQETQYF.

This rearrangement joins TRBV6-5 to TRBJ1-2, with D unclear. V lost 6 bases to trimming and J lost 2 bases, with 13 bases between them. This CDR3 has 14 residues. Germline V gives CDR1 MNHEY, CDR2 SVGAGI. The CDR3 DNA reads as TGTGCCAGCAGCTCCCTTGAGAGGAACTATGGCTACACCTTC. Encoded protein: CASSSLERNYGYTF.

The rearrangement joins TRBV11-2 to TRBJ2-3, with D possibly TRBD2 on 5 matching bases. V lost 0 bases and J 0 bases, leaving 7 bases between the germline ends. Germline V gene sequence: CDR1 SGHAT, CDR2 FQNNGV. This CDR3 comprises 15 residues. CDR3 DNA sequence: TGTGCCAGCAGCTTAGATCGGGGAAGCACAGATACGCAGTATTTT. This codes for CASSLDRGSTDTQYF.

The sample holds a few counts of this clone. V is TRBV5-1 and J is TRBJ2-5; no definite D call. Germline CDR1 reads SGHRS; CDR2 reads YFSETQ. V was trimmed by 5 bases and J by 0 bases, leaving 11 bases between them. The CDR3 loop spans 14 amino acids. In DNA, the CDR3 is TGCGCCAGCAGTTACTACGGGTACCAAGAGACCCAGTACTTC. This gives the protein CASSYYGYQETQYF.

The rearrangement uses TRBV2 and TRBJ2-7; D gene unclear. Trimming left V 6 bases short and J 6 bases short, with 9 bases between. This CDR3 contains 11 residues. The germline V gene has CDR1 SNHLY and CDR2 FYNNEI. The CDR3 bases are TGTGCCAGCAGCCCCAGTGCCGAGCAGTACTTC. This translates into CASSPSAEQYF.

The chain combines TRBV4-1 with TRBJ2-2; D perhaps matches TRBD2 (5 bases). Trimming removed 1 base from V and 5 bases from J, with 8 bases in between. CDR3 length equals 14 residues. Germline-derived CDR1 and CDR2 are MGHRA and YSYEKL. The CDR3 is CASSQVSGTGELFF. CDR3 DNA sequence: TGCGCCAGCAGCCAAGTGTCGGGAACCGGGGAGCTGTTTTTT.

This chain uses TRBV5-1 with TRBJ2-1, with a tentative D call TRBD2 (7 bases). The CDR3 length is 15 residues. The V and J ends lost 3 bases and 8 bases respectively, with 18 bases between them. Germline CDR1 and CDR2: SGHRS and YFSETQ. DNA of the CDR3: TGCGCCAGCAGCTCTCGGACAGACCGGGGGGATGAGCAGTTCTTC. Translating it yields CASSSRTDRGDEQFF.